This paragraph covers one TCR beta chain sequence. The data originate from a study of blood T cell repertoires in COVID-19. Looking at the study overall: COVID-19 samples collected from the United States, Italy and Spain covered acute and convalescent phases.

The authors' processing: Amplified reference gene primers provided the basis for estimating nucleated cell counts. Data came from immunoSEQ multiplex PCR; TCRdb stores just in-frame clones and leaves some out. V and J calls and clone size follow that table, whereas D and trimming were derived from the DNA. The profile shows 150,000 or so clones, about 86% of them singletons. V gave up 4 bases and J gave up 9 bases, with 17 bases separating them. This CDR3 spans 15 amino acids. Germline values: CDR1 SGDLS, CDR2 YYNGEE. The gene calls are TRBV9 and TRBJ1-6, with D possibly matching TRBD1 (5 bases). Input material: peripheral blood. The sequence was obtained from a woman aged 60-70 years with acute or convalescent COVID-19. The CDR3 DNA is TGTGCCAGCAGCCCACGGGGAGGGGAGAGTTCACCCCTCCACTTT. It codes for CASSPRGGESSPLHF.